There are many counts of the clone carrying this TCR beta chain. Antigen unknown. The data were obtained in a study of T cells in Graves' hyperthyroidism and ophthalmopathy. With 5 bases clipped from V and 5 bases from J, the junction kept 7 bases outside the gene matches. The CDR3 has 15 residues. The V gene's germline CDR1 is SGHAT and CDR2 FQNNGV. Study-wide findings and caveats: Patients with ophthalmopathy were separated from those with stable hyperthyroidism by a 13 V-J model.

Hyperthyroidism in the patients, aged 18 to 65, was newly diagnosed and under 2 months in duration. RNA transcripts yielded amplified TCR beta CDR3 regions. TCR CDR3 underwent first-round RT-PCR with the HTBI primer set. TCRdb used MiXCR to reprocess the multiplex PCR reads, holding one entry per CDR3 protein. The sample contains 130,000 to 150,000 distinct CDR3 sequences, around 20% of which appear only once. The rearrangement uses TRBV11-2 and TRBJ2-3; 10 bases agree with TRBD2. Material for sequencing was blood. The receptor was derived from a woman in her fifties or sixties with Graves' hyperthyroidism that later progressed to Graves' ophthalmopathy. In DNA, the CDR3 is TGTGCCAGCAGCCCAAGTAGCGGGAGGCAAGATACGCAGTATTTT. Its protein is CASSPSSGRQDTQYF.